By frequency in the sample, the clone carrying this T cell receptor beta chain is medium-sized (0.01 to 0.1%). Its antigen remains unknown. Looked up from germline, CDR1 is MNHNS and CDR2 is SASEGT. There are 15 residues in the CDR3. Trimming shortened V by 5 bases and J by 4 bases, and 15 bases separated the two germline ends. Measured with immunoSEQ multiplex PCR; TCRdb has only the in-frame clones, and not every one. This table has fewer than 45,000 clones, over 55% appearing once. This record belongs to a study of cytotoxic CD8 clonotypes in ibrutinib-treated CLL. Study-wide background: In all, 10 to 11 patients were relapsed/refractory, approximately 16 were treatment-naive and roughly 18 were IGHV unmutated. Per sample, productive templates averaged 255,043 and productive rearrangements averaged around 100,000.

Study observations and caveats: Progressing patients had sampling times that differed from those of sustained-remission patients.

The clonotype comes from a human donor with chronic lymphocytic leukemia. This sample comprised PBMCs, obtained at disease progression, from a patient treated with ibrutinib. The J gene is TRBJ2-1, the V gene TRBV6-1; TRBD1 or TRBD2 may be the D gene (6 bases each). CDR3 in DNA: TGTGCCAGCAGTCTAAACGGGGGACAATACAATGAGCAGTTCTTC. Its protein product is CASSLNGGQYNEQFF.